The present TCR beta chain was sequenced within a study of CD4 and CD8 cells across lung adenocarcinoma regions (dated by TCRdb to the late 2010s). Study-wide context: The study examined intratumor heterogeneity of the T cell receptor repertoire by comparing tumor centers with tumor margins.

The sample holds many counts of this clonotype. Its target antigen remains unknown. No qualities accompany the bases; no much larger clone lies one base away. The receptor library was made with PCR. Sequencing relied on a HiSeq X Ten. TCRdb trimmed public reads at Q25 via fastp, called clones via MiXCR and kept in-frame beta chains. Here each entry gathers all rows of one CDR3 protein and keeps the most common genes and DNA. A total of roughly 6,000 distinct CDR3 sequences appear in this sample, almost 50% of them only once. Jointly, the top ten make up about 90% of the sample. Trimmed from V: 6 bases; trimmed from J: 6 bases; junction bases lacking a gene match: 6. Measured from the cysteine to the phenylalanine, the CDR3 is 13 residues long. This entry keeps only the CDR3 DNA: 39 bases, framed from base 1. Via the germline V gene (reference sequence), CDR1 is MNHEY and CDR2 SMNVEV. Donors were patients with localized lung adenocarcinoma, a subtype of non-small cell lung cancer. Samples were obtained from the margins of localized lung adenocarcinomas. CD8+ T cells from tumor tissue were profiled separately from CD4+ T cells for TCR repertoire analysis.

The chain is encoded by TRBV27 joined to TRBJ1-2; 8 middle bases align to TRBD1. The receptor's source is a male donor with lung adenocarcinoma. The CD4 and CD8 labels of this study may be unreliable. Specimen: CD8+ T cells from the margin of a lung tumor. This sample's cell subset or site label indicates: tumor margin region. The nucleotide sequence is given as TGTGCCAGCAGCCTCGGACAGGGTCATGGCTACACCTTC. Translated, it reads CASSLGQGHGYTF.